The clone carrying this T cell receptor beta chain came up a few times. Antigen unknown. TCRdb processed the 5' RACE reads anew with MiXCR; each CDR3 protein has one entry. This sample has under 90,000 distinct CDR3 sequences, with 14% found just once. This specimen comes from a study of T-cell memory formation after mild COVID-19. Study results and limitations: Those CD4+ clones that contracted were mainly in CM and EM (CD8+ ones in EMRA). Within pre-infection memory, some responding clones were found, suggesting cross-reactive memory joined. Clones that contracted from day 15 to 85 had balanced CD4/CD8; later expanders were CD4+ biased.

Trimming pared 1 base from V and 5 bases from J, leaving 11 bases between. This CDR3 is 14 amino acids long. Germline CDR1 and CDR2: SGHAT and FQNNGV. This chain links TRBV11-2 with TRBJ1-1; D is uncertain. This receptor was taken from an adult woman who had mild COVID-19 (a few samples of this study predate the infection). Cell type and time point are not known. Source material: PBMCs or a T cell subset sorted from them (not recorded which). CDR3 in amino acids: CASSLVEAGTEAFF. The CDR3 DNA follows: TGTGCCAGCAGCTTAGTTGAAGCGGGGACTGAAGCTTTCTTT.